This T cell receptor beta chain comes out of a study of cytomegalovirus exposure and HLA in healthy donors. Study-wide points: A few CMV-associated chains proved CMV antigen-specific in vitro. CMV serostatus was the sole immune exposure information available. Later analysis identified about 17,000 TCR beta sequences associated with HLA alleles, using a false discovery rate threshold of 0.05. A later analysis reportedly identified an Asian-associated ancestry cluster as carrying fewer N-insertions than the roughly 720-donor mean.

The PCR made use of 60 Vbeta and 13 Jbeta primers. Generated by immunoSEQ multiplex PCR, the TCRdb table keeps only in-frame clones and is missing some. Here the sample spans 150,000 to 200,000 clones, roughly 85% being singletons. The CDR3 runs 15 residues. In germline, CDR1 is SGHVS, CDR2 FNYEAQ. The V gene lost 5 bases and the J gene lost 2 bases, with 15 bases spanning the gap. Turning to this clone: Its antigen is as yet unknown.

The V call is TRBV7-6, the J call TRBJ1-2; perhaps TRBD1 as D (6 bases). Sequenced input: PBMCs. This clonotype was sampled from a male donor in good health and CMV-seropositive. In nucleotides, the CDR3 is TGTGCCAGCAGCGACAGGCAGGGTTCCAACTATGGCTACACCTTC. Protein sequence: CASSDRQGSNYGYTF.